The 8 T cell receptor beta chains reported below all come from one sample, sequenced in a study of blood T cell repertoires in COVID-19. Method: immunoSEQ multiplex PCR; TCRdb's copy keeps in-frame clones and lacks some. The profile shows 55,000 to 90,000 clones, 70% to 90% of them singletons. The sample taken for sequencing was peripheral blood. The receptors stem from a man between 65 and 79 years old with active COVID-19.

This clone came up many times. This sample includes further DNA sequences coding for the same CDR3. V and J are TRBV11-3 and TRBJ1-1; D call uncertain. V gave up 0 bases and J gave up 4 bases, with 9 bases separating them. The CDR3 is made up of 14 amino acids. From germline, CDR1 is SGHNT and CDR2 YENEEA. This CDR3 is CASSLDLGSTEAFF. DNA for the CDR3: TGTGCCAGCAGCTTAGATCTTGGGAGCACTGAAGCTTTCTTT.

This clone occurred a few times. The chain links TRBV4-2 to TRBJ1-1; D uncertain. The CDR3 contains 11 residues. The V end was cut by 3 bases, the J end by 10 bases, with 9 bases between. Germline CDR1 reads LGHNA; CDR2 reads YNFKEQ. The CDR3 reads CASSQAPLAFF. In DNA, the CDR3 is TGTGCCAGCAGCCAGGCCCCCCTAGCTTTCTTT.

This clone was observed a single time. The chain has TRBV4-3 and TRBJ2-5, with D maybe TRBD2 (5 bases). Trimming removed 2 bases at V and 4 bases at J, with 11 bases between. CDR3 size: 14 residues. Germline assignment: CDR1 LGHNA and CDR2 YSLEER. The CDR3 coding sequence is TGCGCCAGCAGCCAATCAGCGAGGGCAGAGACCCAGTACTTC. Amino acid sequence: CASSQSARAETQYF.

This chain connects TRBV7-3 to TRBJ2-2; D may be TRBD1 (6 bases). The CDR3 is 14 amino acids. Deletions cut 1 base from V and 7 bases from J, with 10 bases between. The germline V gene has CDR1 SGHTA and CDR2 FQGTGA. As DNA, the CDR3 is TGTGCCAGCAGCTTAATTCTAGGGGGCGGGGAGCTGTTTTTT. As protein: CASSLILGGGELFF.

The V gene is TRBV19, the J gene TRBJ2-3, with 7 bases lining up with TRBD2. Per germline, CDR1 LNHDA and CDR2 SQIVND (reference sequence). With 5 bases clipped from V and 3 bases from J, the junction kept 2 bases outside the gene matches. The CDR3 is made up of 13 amino acids. Here the CDR3 reads CASSWGGTDTQYF. CDR3 DNA: TGTGCCAGTAGTTGGGGGGGTACAGATACGCAGTATTTT.

The chain couples TRBV4-3 to TRBJ2-7; a weak D match, TRBD1 (6 bases). The V gene's germline CDR1 is LGHNA and CDR2 YSLEER. V lost 0 bases, J lost 7 bases, and 13 bases lay in between. This CDR3 has 14 residues. The CDR3 loop reads CASSQEDSYWEQYF. CDR3 nucleotides: TGCGCCAGCAGCCAAGAGGACAGCTATTGGGAGCAGTACTTC.

V and J are TRBV10-1 and TRBJ2-7, with 16 bases fitting TRBD2. V gave up 3 bases and J gave up 6 bases; unmatched junction bases: 17. This CDR3 comprises 20 residues. The germline V gene has CDR1 WNHNN and CDR2 SYGVQD (reference sequence). CDR3 amino acids: CASSDHEPGLAGGRCSEQYF. The CDR3 DNA reads TGCGCCAGCAGTGACCACGAACCGGGACTAGCGGGAGGGCGGTGTTCCGAGCAGTACTTC.

The rearrangement joins TRBV7-6 to TRBJ1-3, with 7 nucleotides matching TRBD1. The CDR3 covers 18 residues. V shed 2 bases and J 2 bases; nucleotides not matched to a gene: 12. The germline CDR1 and CDR2 sequences are SGHVS and FNYEAQ. The CDR3 sequence: CASSLFRQGEGAGNTIYF. The DNA of the CDR3 is TGTGCCAGCAGCTTATTTCGACAGGGAGAGGGGGCTGGAAACACCATATATTTT.